One T cell receptor beta chain is described in this entry. Its antigen is currently unknown. From germline, CDR1 is GTSNPN and CDR2 SVGIG (reference sequence). This CDR3 is 15 amino acids long. The V and J ends lost 3 bases and 0 bases, in that order; junction bases with no gene match: 4. The source of the sample is a study of cytomegalovirus exposure and HLA in healthy donors. For the study at large: Among fewer than 500 genotyped donors, about 83% fell in the Caucasian-associated ancestry cluster. Study-wide results and limits: Excluded: some indistinguishable V segments such as TRBV6-2 and TRBV6-3. Later analysis showed most CMV-associated TCR beta chains appearing HLA-restricted. As was reported, the classifier diagnosed cytomegalovirus status with high specificity and sensitivity.

PCR involved 60 Vbeta and 13 Jbeta primers. The method was immunoSEQ multiplex PCR; TCRdb's version includes in-frame clones alone and lacks a portion of them. Among 150,000 to 180,000 clones listed, roughly 80% were seen once. The V call is TRBV30, the J call TRBJ1-3; 8 bases match TRBD1. Sequencing was done on a sample of PBMCs. The sequence was collected from a man aged 25 to 40 in good health and CMV-seropositive. This chain's CDR3 is CAWRGQVNSGNTIYF. CDR3 in DNA: TGTGCCTGGAGGGGACAGGTAAACTCTGGAAACACCATATATTTT.